The 13 T cell receptor beta chains given below trace back to one sample, sequenced in a study of T cell clones after liver transplantation. Generated by immunoSEQ multiplex PCR, the TCRdb table keeps only in-frame clones and is missing some. The profile shows more than 70,000 clones, less than 90% of them singletons. The source was CD4+ T cells from blood, collected at the 22-month timepoint. These receptors all come from a human patient who received a liver transplant. The T cells may partly be graft donor cells.

This rearrangement joins TRBV10-2 to TRBJ1-5, with D hard to call. The CDR3 contains 12 residues. Germline-derived CDR1 and CDR2 are WSHSY and SAAADI. The V end was cut by 6 bases, the J end by 7 bases, with 10 bases between. This CDR3 is CASSLIRQPQHF. The CDR3 region has the DNA TGCGCCAGCAGCCTAATTAGACAGCCCCAGCATTTT.

CDR3 in DNA: TGTGCCAGCAGCCCCCCTGGGGTAAGGTCCTACGAGCAGTACTTC. It specifies CASSPPGVRSYEQYF. The chain links TRBV4-2 to TRBJ2-7; D uncertain. This CDR3 is built from 15 residues. Germline CDR1 is LGHNA and CDR2 is YNFKEQ. The V and J ends lost 4 bases and 1 base respectively, with 14 bases between them.

The chain combines TRBV5-4 with TRBJ1-1; weak D call: TRBD1 (5 bases). CDR3 length: 13 residues. Between the trimmed V and J ends, which lost 9 bases and 3 bases, there was a span of 15 bases. CDR1 SGHNT and CDR2 YYREEE come from the germline V gene (reference sequence). The CDR3 sequence: CATRRGGDTEAFF. The CDR3 DNA is TGTGCCACTCGGCGCGGGGGGGACACTGAAGCTTTCTTT.

V and J are TRBV6-5 and TRBJ2-5; D not resolved. The V and J ends lost 4 bases and 2 bases respectively, with 11 bases between them. CDR1 and CDR2 (germline): MNHEY, SVGAGI. The CDR3 has 14 residues. CDR3 nucleotide sequence: TGTGCCAGCAGTTTGGGCCTCCATCAAGAGACCCAGTACTTC. Its protein is CASSLGLHQETQYF.

V is TRBV6-5 and J is TRBJ2-3, with 9 bases that match TRBD2. Germline V gene data show CDR1 as MNHEY and CDR2 as SVGAGI. The CDR3 loop spans 14 amino acids. Losses at the gene ends were 7 bases for V and 3 bases for J; bases not matched to a gene: 5. The CDR3 sequence is CASTKTSGTDTQYF. CDR3 in DNA: TGTGCCAGCACCAAGACTAGCGGAACAGATACGCAGTATTTT.

This chain joins TRBV7-2 and TRBJ1-4; no reliable D call. Trimming took off 3 bases at V and 7 bases at J, with 24 bases between the two ends. CDR3 length: 18 residues. Germline lookup yields CDR1 SGHTA and CDR2 FQGNSA. In DNA form, the CDR3 reads TGTGCCAGCAGCTTTGAGACTTCTTTCCCTGAAACATCTGAAAAACTGTTTTTT. Protein sequence: CASSFETSFPETSEKLFF.

V gene TRBV12-5 combines with J gene TRBJ2-1; 8 bases are shared with TRBD2. This CDR3 has 14 amino acids. J lost 4 bases, V lost 1 base, and 0 bases had no gene match. The germline gives CDR1 LGHNT, CDR2 FRNRAP. The CDR3 protein is CASGLGGGYNEQFF. CDR3 DNA sequence: TGTGCTAGTGGTTTGGGCGGGGGGTACAATGAGCAGTTCTTC.

The rearrangement joins TRBV19 to TRBJ1-4, with TRBD1 identical over 7 bases. Germline V gene lookup returns CDR1 LNHDA and CDR2 SQIVND (reference sequence). This CDR3 region has 13 residues. The junction had 1 base not matched to a gene; V was cut back by 5 bases and J by 4 bases. In DNA, the CDR3 is TGTGCCAGTAGTGGGACAGTTAATGAAAAACTGTTTTTT. Translating it yields CASSGTVNEKLFF.

The chain carries TRBV19 and TRBJ2-5, with TRBD1 identical over 9 bases. In germline, CDR1 is LNHDA, CDR2 SQIVND (reference sequence). This CDR3 region has 14 residues. V lost 4 bases, J lost 5 bases, and 5 bases stayed unmatched. The DNA for the CDR3 is TGTGCCAGTAGTAGACAGGGGGGAGGGGAGACCCAGTACTTC. This translates into CASSRQGGGETQYF.

The J gene is TRBJ1-1, the V gene TRBV6-1, with 9 bases aligning to TRBD1. The V segment lost 7 bases and the J segment 1 base; nucleotides outside the gene matches: 4. Germline V gene lookup returns CDR1 MNHNS and CDR2 SASEGT. The CDR3 runs 14 residues. The CDR3 nucleotides are TGTGCCAGCAACTTGGGACAGGGGAACACTGAAGCTTTCTTT. Translation gives CASNLGQGNTEAFF.

This clone appeared a few times. The chain recombines TRBV4-1 with TRBJ1-3; no definite D call. Per the germline V gene, CDR1 is MGHRA and CDR2 is YSYEKL. The CDR3 extends over 14 amino acids. Trimming removed 4 bases at V and 0 bases at J, with 7 bases between. Here the CDR3 DNA reads TGCGCCAGCAGCCCTGGGGACTCTGGAAACACCATATATTTT. Translated: CASSPGDSGNTIYF.

This chain links TRBV5-5 with TRBJ2-3, with 8 bases lining up with TRBD2. V dropped 3 bases and J dropped 5; count of bases not matched to a gene: 11. Germline-derived CDR1 and CDR2 are SGHKS and YYEKEE (reference sequence). The CDR3 covers 16 residues. Here the CDR3 DNA reads TGTGCCAGCAGCTGGGAGACGGGACTAGTTGTAGATACGCAGTATTTT. Amino acids: CASSWETGLVVDTQYF.

This clone was seen just once. This chain joins TRBV5-1 and TRBJ1-2, with TRBD1 matching over 8 bases. Germline values: CDR1 SGHRS, CDR2 YFSETQ. This CDR3 region has 15 residues. The junction had 5 bases not matched to a gene; V was cut back by 1 base and J by 3 bases. DNA of the CDR3: TGCGCCAGCAGCTTGAATACAGGGGGGCACTATGGCTACACCTTC. Translating it yields CASSLNTGGHYGYTF. Complete variable domain (other parts from reference TRBV5-1 and TRBJ1-2): KAGVTQTPRYLIKTRGQQVTLSCSPISGHRSVSWYQQTPGQGLQFLFEYFSETQRNKGNFPGRFSGRQFSNSRSEMNVSTLELGDSALYLCASSLNTGGHYGYTFGSGTRLTVV.